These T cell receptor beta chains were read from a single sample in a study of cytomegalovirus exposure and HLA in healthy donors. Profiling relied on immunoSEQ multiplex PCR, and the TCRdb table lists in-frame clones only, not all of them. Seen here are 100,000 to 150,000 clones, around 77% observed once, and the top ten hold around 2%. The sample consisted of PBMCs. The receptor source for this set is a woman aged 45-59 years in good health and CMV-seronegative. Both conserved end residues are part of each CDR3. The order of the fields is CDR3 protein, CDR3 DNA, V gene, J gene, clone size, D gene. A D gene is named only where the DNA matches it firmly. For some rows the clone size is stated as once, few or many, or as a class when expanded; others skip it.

CDR3 protein: CAWSVDRARGAFF
CDR3 DNA: TGTGCCTGGAGTGTGGACAGGGCCCGAGGCGCTTTCTTT
V gene: TRBV30
J gene: TRBJ1-1
clone size: once
D gene: TRBD1

CDR3 protein: CAWIIGAGAYNEQFF
CDR3 DNA: TGTGCCTGGATTATCGGTGCGGGAGCGTACAATGAGCAGTTCTTC
V gene: TRBV30
J gene: TRBJ2-1
clone size: -
D gene: TRBD2

CDR3 protein: CASTSPPGTGKNEQYF
CDR3 DNA: TGTGCCAGCACCTCCCCTCCCGGGACAGGGAAGAACGAGCAGTACTTC
V gene: TRBV28
J gene: TRBJ2-7
clone size: -
D gene: TRBD1

CDR3 protein: CASSLNSLREQFF
CDR3 DNA: TGTGCCAGCAGCTTGAATTCCCTACGAGAGCAGTTCTTC
V gene: TRBV7-2
J gene: TRBJ2-1
clone size: -
D gene: -

CDR3 protein: CASSQDGGGAGSYNEQFF
CDR3 DNA: TGCGCCAGCAGCCAAGATGGTGGGGGGGCAGGGTCCTACAATGAGCAGTTCTTC
V gene: TRBV4-3
J gene: TRBJ2-1
clone size: -
D gene: -

CDR3 protein: CASSQDAGDDEQFF
CDR3 DNA: TGCGCCAGCAGCCAAGATGCAGGGGACGATGAGCAGTTCTTC
V gene: TRBV4-3
J gene: TRBJ2-1
clone size: -
D gene: -

CDR3 protein: CASSVSGSLASEQFF
CDR3 DNA: TGTGCCAGTTCCGTTAGCGGGAGTCTGGCGAGTGAGCAGTTCTTC
V gene: TRBV7-9
J gene: TRBJ2-1
clone size: -
D gene: TRBD2

CDR3 protein: CATSRVPETGVYF
CDR3 DNA: TGTGCCACCAGCAGAGTCCCCGAGACAGGAGTATATTTT
V gene: TRBV15
J gene: TRBJ1-3
clone size: -
D gene: -

CDR3 protein: CASSPDRGYPPGANVLTF
CDR3 DNA: TGCGCCAGCAGTCCTGACAGGGGGTATCCCCCTGGGGCCAACGTCCTGACTTTC
V gene: TRBV23-1
J gene: TRBJ2-6
clone size: -
D gene: TRBD1

CDR3 protein: CAWNPAGRNEQYF
CDR3 DNA: TGTGCCTGGAACCCAGCGGGAAGAAACGAGCAGTACTTC
V gene: TRBV30
J gene: TRBJ2-7
clone size: -
D gene: TRBD2

CDR3 protein: CASSRDTEEAFF
CDR3 DNA: TGTGCCAGCAGTAGGGACACGGAGGAAGCTTTCTTT
V gene: TRBV28
J gene: TRBJ1-1
clone size: few
D gene: -

CDR3 protein: CASSQEGGKGPDTQYF
CDR3 DNA: TGTGCCAGCAGCCAAGAAGGCGGGAAAGGACCAGATACGCAGTATTTT
V gene: TRBV4-2
J gene: TRBJ2-3
clone size: -
D gene: -

CDR3 protein: CASSVGQKIFNEKLFF
CDR3 DNA: TGTGCCAGCAGCGTCGGACAGAAGATCTTTAATGAAAAACTGTTTTTT
V gene: TRBV11-2
J gene: TRBJ1-4
clone size: -
D gene: -

CDR3 protein: CAWSKGKEGEQYF
CDR3 DNA: TGTGCCTGGAGTAAAGGAAAGGAGGGCGAGCAGTACTTC
V gene: TRBV30
J gene: TRBJ2-7
clone size: once
D gene: -

CDR3 protein: CASSQSHGNSYNEQFF
CDR3 DNA: TGTGCCAGCAGCCAATCACACGGGAATTCCTACAATGAGCAGTTCTTC
V gene: TRBV16
J gene: TRBJ2-1
clone size: -
D gene: -

CDR3 protein: CASSSPGQEDYGYTF
CDR3 DNA: TGTGCCAGCAGCTCGCCGGGACAGGAAGACTATGGCTACACCTTC
V gene: TRBV7-9
J gene: TRBJ1-2
clone size: -
D gene: TRBD1

CDR3 protein: CASTRGGAGGYEQYF
CDR3 DNA: TGTGCCAGTACCCGCGGCGGCGCAGGGGGTTACGAGCAGTACTTC
V gene: TRBV19
J gene: TRBJ2-7
clone size: few
D gene: TRBD1

CDR3 protein: CASSRGQDRFNEKLFF
CDR3 DNA: TGCGCCAGCAGTCGGGGACAGGACCGCTTTAATGAAAAACTGTTTTTT
V gene: TRBV23-1
J gene: TRBJ1-4
clone size: -
D gene: TRBD1

CDR3 protein: CASSQVGAGGRPDTQYF
CDR3 DNA: TGCGCCAGCAGCCAAGTTGGGGCGGGAGGGCGGCCGGATACGCAGTATTTT
V gene: TRBV4-3
J gene: TRBJ2-3
clone size: -
D gene: TRBD2

CDR3 protein: CASSLQVTSGDNEQFF
CDR3 DNA: TGTGCCAGCAGCTTACAGGTGACTAGCGGAGACAATGAGCAGTTCTTC
V gene: TRBV7-9
J gene: TRBJ2-1
clone size: -
D gene: TRBD2

CDR3 protein: CASSGGQGYEKLFF
CDR3 DNA: TGTGCCAGCAGCGGGGGACAGGGGTATGAAAAACTGTTTTTT
V gene: TRBV9
J gene: TRBJ1-4
clone size: -
D gene: TRBD1

CDR3 protein: CASTSTGGNTEAFF
CDR3 DNA: TGTGCCAGCACCTCGACAGGGGGGAACACTGAAGCTTTCTTT
V gene: TRBV6-5
J gene: TRBJ1-1
clone size: -
D gene: TRBD1

CDR3 protein: CASSLIRGTEAFF
CDR3 DNA: TGTGCCAGCAGCCTCATTAGGGGGACTGAAGCTTTCTTT
V gene: TRBV7-3
J gene: TRBJ1-1
clone size: -
D gene: -

CDR3 protein: CASSSRTTGGGSYNEQFF
CDR3 DNA: TGTGCCAGCAGCTCTCGCACCACCGGCGGGGGCTCCTACAATGAGCAGTTCTTC
V gene: TRBV5-4
J gene: TRBJ2-1
clone size: -
D gene: TRBD2

CDR3 protein: CASMPGKGTGELFF
CDR3 DNA: TGTGCCAGTATGCCAGGAAAGGGGACCGGGGAGCTGTTTTTT
V gene: TRBV19
J gene: TRBJ2-2
clone size: -
D gene: -

CDR3 protein: CASSFEVSQYF
CDR3 DNA: TGTGCCAGCAGCTTCGAGGTTAGCCAGTACTTC
V gene: TRBV7-8
J gene: TRBJ2-5
clone size: -
D gene: -

CDR3 protein: CASSTLKAGEQFF
CDR3 DNA: TGTGCCAGCAGTACACTTAAGGCGGGGGAGCAGTTCTTC
V gene: TRBV6-5
J gene: TRBJ2-1
clone size: -
D gene: -

CDR3 protein: CASSIGTGGKFF
CDR3 DNA: TGTGCCAGTAGTATAGGGACAGGCGGTAAGTTCTTC
V gene: TRBV19
J gene: TRBJ2-1
clone size: few
D gene: TRBD1

CDR3 protein: CASSERPGKWREQYF
CDR3 DNA: TGTGCCAGCAGTGAACGCCCGGGGAAGTGGCGCGAGCAGTACTTC
V gene: TRBV25-1
J gene: TRBJ2-7
clone size: -
D gene: -

CDR3 protein: CSSSLEQGVTYGYTF
CDR3 DNA: TGTTCCAGCAGCTTAGAGCAAGGGGTTACCTATGGCTACACCTTC
V gene: TRBV7-9
J gene: TRBJ1-2
clone size: -
D gene: -

CDR3 protein: CASSSPYIVGGLQNTEAFF
CDR3 DNA: TGTGCCAGCAGTTCCCCATATATTGTCGGGGGTCTCCAGAACACTGAAGCTTTCTTT
V gene: TRBV28
J gene: TRBJ1-1
clone size: -
D gene: -

CDR3 protein: CASSWRRGEASYEQYF
CDR3 DNA: TGTGCCAGCAGTTGGAGACGGGGAGAGGCATCCTACGAGCAGTACTTC
V gene: TRBV6-5
J gene: TRBJ2-7
clone size: -
D gene: -

CDR3 protein: CASSPQGFRAHTGELFF
CDR3 DNA: TGTGCCAGCAGCCCCCAGGGATTTCGGGCCCACACCGGGGAGCTGTTTTTT
V gene: TRBV7-2
J gene: TRBJ2-2
clone size: -
D gene: -

CDR3 protein: CASRSQGAGTDTQYF
CDR3 DNA: TGTGCCAGCAGATCACAGGGTGCGGGCACAGATACGCAGTATTTT
V gene: TRBV5-4
J gene: TRBJ2-3
clone size: -
D gene: -

CDR3 protein: CASSQAGTAPGEQYF
CDR3 DNA: TGTGCCAGCAGCCAAGCCGGGACAGCCCCCGGCGAGCAGTACTTC
V gene: TRBV4-2
J gene: TRBJ2-7
clone size: -
D gene: TRBD1

CDR3 protein: CAWSSPGGLSEKLFF
CDR3 DNA: TGTGCCTGGAGTAGCCCGGGGGGACTGAGTGAAAAACTGTTTTTT
V gene: TRBV30
J gene: TRBJ1-4
clone size: -
D gene: -

CDR3 protein: CASSLVAGQTYGYTF
CDR3 DNA: TGTGCCAGCAGCTTAGTAGCGGGGCAAACCTATGGCTACACCTTC
V gene: TRBV7-2
J gene: TRBJ1-2
clone size: few
D gene: -

CDR3 protein: CASSLSPTRHGRQFNQPQHF
CDR3 DNA: TGTGCCAGCAGTTTATCCCCAACCCGGCACGGCCGACAGTTCAATCAGCCCCAGCATTTT
V gene: TRBV27
J gene: TRBJ1-5
clone size: -
D gene: -

CDR3 protein: CASSRTETNEKLFF
CDR3 DNA: TGTGCCAGCAGCCGGACAGAAACTAATGAAAAACTGTTTTTT
V gene: TRBV7-9
J gene: TRBJ1-4
clone size: -
D gene: -

CDR3 protein: CSVADRANEKLFF
CDR3 DNA: TGCAGCGTTGCCGACAGGGCTAATGAAAAACTGTTTTTT
V gene: TRBV29-1
J gene: TRBJ1-4
clone size: -
D gene: TRBD1

CDR3 protein: CASSPPGQFNEKLFF
CDR3 DNA: TGCGCCAGCAGCCCACCGGGACAGTTCAATGAAAAACTGTTTTTT
V gene: TRBV4-3
J gene: TRBJ1-4
clone size: -
D gene: TRBD1

CDR3 protein: CASSNDQGSGNTIYF
CDR3 DNA: TGTGCCAGTAGCAACGACCAGGGCTCTGGAAACACCATATATTTT
V gene: TRBV19
J gene: TRBJ1-3
clone size: -
D gene: -

CDR3 protein: CASSPWTGTPIYGYTF
CDR3 DNA: TGTGCCAGCAGCCCCTGGACAGGAACGCCCATCTATGGCTACACCTTC
V gene: TRBV6-4
J gene: TRBJ1-2
clone size: -
D gene: TRBD1

CDR3 protein: CAWSHTDTQYF
CDR3 DNA: TGTGCCTGGAGCCACACAGATACGCAGTATTTT
V gene: TRBV30
J gene: TRBJ2-3
clone size: -
D gene: -

CDR3 protein: CSVDRQGIGGVYGYTF
CDR3 DNA: TGCAGCGTTGACCGACAGGGAATCGGTGGGGTCTATGGCTACACCTTC
V gene: TRBV29-1
J gene: TRBJ1-2
clone size: -
D gene: TRBD1

CDR3 protein: CASRGLADEQFF
CDR3 DNA: TGTGCCAGCAGAGGACTAGCCGATGAGCAGTTCTTC
V gene: TRBV9
J gene: TRBJ2-1
clone size: -
D gene: TRBD2

CDR3 protein: CAWSPDGGTTEAFF
CDR3 DNA: TGTGCCTGGAGCCCCGACGGGGGAACCACTGAAGCTTTCTTT
V gene: TRBV30
J gene: TRBJ1-1
clone size: -
D gene: -

CDR3 protein: CASSLLRATNEKLFF
CDR3 DNA: TGTGCCAGCAGCTTACTAAGAGCAACTAATGAAAAACTGTTTTTT
V gene: TRBV7-3
J gene: TRBJ1-4
clone size: once
D gene: -

CDR3 protein: CAGERRGTGELFF
CDR3 DNA: TGTGCCGGCGAGAGGAGGGGCACCGGGGAGCTGTTTTTT
V gene: TRBV5-4
J gene: TRBJ2-2
clone size: once
D gene: -

CDR3 protein: CASSLVGGYEQFF
CDR3 DNA: TGCGCCAGCAGCTTGGTCGGAGGCTATGAGCAGTTCTTC
V gene: TRBV5-1
J gene: TRBJ2-1
clone size: -
D gene: -

CDR3 protein: CASSLDGRGSTDTQYF
CDR3 DNA: TGCGCCAGCAGCTTGGACGGGAGGGGGAGCACAGATACGCAGTATTTT
V gene: TRBV5-1
J gene: TRBJ2-3
clone size: -
D gene: TRBD2

CDR3 protein: CASSLGSWGGQPQHF
CDR3 DNA: TGCGCCAGCAGTCTTGGGAGCTGGGGAGGTCAGCCCCAGCATTTT
V gene: TRBV23-1
J gene: TRBJ1-5
clone size: -
D gene: -

CDR3 protein: CASSFGTSGNGNEQFF
CDR3 DNA: TGTGCCAGCAGCTTCGGGACTAGCGGGAACGGGAATGAGCAGTTCTTC
V gene: TRBV5-4
J gene: TRBJ2-1
clone size: -
D gene: TRBD2

CDR3 protein: CAWTGGADTEAFF
CDR3 DNA: TGTGCCTGGACAGGGGGCGCGGACACTGAAGCTTTCTTT
V gene: TRBV30
J gene: TRBJ1-1
clone size: once
D gene: TRBD1

CDR3 protein: CASSAAGGDSTDTQYF
CDR3 DNA: TGTGCCAGCAGCGCCGCGGGAGGCGATAGCACAGATACGCAGTATTTT
V gene: TRBV7-2
J gene: TRBJ2-3
clone size: -
D gene: TRBD2

CDR3 protein: CASSPPSTTGRGYTF
CDR3 DNA: TGTGCCAGCAGCCCGCCATCGACCACAGGCCGGGGCTACACCTTC
V gene: TRBV7-2
J gene: TRBJ1-2
clone size: -
D gene: -

CDR3 protein: CAWSGSGDTQYF
CDR3 DNA: TGTGCCTGGAGCGGGTCCGGAGATACGCAGTATTTT
V gene: TRBV30
J gene: TRBJ2-3
clone size: -
D gene: -

CDR3 protein: CASSSGAYEKLFF
CDR3 DNA: TGTGCCAGCAGCTCGGGTGCATATGAAAAACTGTTTTTT
V gene: TRBV7-9
J gene: TRBJ1-4
clone size: -
D gene: -

CDR3 protein: CASSQDTGTGDNEQFF
CDR3 DNA: TGTGCCAGCAGCCAAGACACCGGGACAGGGGACAATGAGCAGTTCTTC
V gene: TRBV7-9
J gene: TRBJ2-1
clone size: -
D gene: TRBD1

CDR3 protein: CASSVPVGLNTEAFF
CDR3 DNA: TGTGCCAGCAGCGTCCCCGTGGGGCTGAACACTGAAGCTTTCTTT
V gene: TRBV9
J gene: TRBJ1-1
clone size: -
D gene: -